The 22 T cell receptor beta chains listed next were all sequenced from one sample in a study of blood T cell repertoires in COVID-19. Some clones are missing from TCRdb's copy, which holds only in-frame ones; the method was immunoSEQ multiplex PCR. Found here are roughly 160,000 clones, 81% of them singletons; the top ten hold approximately 5.1%. What was sequenced was PBMCs or T cells enriched from blood (not recorded which). These TCRs come from a woman aged 40 to 50 with acute COVID-19.

A few counts support this clone. The chain combines TRBV5-1 with TRBJ1-2; maybe TRBD1 (5 bases). With 5 bases removed from V and 4 bases from J, the gap between germline ends came to 15 bases. The CDR3 consists of 14 residues. CDR1 is SGHRS, CDR2 YFSETQ, per germline. DNA of the CDR3: TGCGCCAGCAGACAGGAAACCAGCATCTATGGCTACACCTTC. It codes for CASRQETSIYGYTF. The variable domain in full, with the rest retrieved from reference TRBV5-1 and TRBJ1-2, is KAGVTQTPRYLIKTRGQQVTLSCSPISGHRSVSWYQQTPGQGLQFLFEYFSETQRNKGNFPGRFSGRQFSNSRSEMNVSTLELGDSALYLCASRQETSIYGYTFGSGTRLTVV.

This chain joins TRBV19 and TRBJ2-3; D not certain. Germline-derived CDR1 and CDR2 are LNHDA and SQIVND (reference sequence). V lost 1 base and J lost 1, with 3 bases in between. CDR3 size: 13 residues. The CDR3 sequence: CASSIVGTDTQYF. CDR3 DNA sequence: TGTGCCAGTAGTATAGTAGGCACAGATACGCAGTATTTT.

The chain links TRBV18 to TRBJ1-1; TRBD1 matches at 9 bases. The germline gives CDR1 KGHSH, CDR2 LQKENI. The ends lost 4 bases at V and 7 bases at J; junction bases unmatched: 10. The length of the CDR3 is 15 residues. CDR3 in DNA: TGTGCCAGCTCACGAATCCCGACAGGGGGTGTTGAAGCTTTCTTT. It specifies CASSRIPTGGVEAFF.

This chain uses TRBV27 with TRBJ2-7; TRBD1 is a possible D gene (6 bases). The V gene lost 5 bases and the J gene lost 3 bases, with 11 bases spanning the gap. The CDR3 has 13 residues. The germline CDR1 and CDR2 sequences are MNHEY and SMNVEV (reference sequence). CDR3 sequence reads: CASSTTGHYEQYF. In DNA, the CDR3 is TGTGCCAGCAGTACGACAGGCCACTACGAGCAGTACTTC.

V is TRBV14 and J is TRBJ1-2; 7 bases align to TRBD1. With V trimmed by 3 bases and J by 6 bases, 10 bases remained unmatched. This CDR3 is 15 amino acids long. Per germline, CDR1 SGHDN and CDR2 FVKESK. The CDR3 reads CASSHYRGRSDGYTF. CDR3 coding DNA: TGTGCCAGCAGCCATTACAGGGGAAGGAGCGATGGCTACACCTTC. Full variable domain (rest looked up from reference TRBV14 and TRBJ1-2): EAGVTQFPSHSVIEKGQTVTLRCDPISGHDNLYWYRRVMGKEIKFLLHFVKESKQDESGMPNNRFLAERTGGTYSTLKVQPAELEDSGVYFCASSHYRGRSDGYTFGSGTRLTVV.

This chain joins TRBV27 and TRBJ1-6, with TRBD1 as a possible D gene (6 bases). V was clipped by 5 bases and J by 8 bases, with 19 bases between them. The CDR3 length is 16 residues. CDR1 and CDR2 (germline): MNHEY, SMNVEV (reference sequence). Written as DNA, the CDR3 is TGTGCCAGCAGTCGGGCTCCAGGGGATGTAGATTCACCCCTCCACTTT. This codes for CASSRAPGDVDSPLHF.

CDR3 protein: CASSLASSSYNEQFF. In DNA form, the CDR3 reads TGCGCCAGCAGCTTGGCATCGAGCTCCTACAATGAGCAGTTCTTC. The rearrangement uses TRBV5-1 and TRBJ2-1; the D is unclear. V gave up 0 bases and J gave up 0 bases, with 7 bases separating them. CDR3 length: 15 amino acids. The V gene's germline CDR1 is SGHRS and CDR2 YFSETQ.

J is TRBJ2-5 and V is TRBV4-1; tentatively, D is TRBD1 (5 bases). Trimming stripped 0 bases from V and 1 base from J, with 18 bases between. This CDR3 spans 18 amino acids. Germline V lookup: CDR1 MGHRA, CDR2 YSYEKL. The CDR3 loop is CASSQDYGLATVQETQYF. Written as DNA, the CDR3 is TGCGCCAGCAGCCAAGATTACGGGCTCGCGACAGTCCAAGAGACCCAGTACTTC.

The rearrangement links TRBV24-1 to TRBJ2-3; a weak D match, TRBD1 (6 bases). V was clipped by 5 bases and J by 3 bases, with 11 bases between them. Germline lookup yields CDR1 KGHDR and CDR2 SFDVKD. The CDR3 extends over 14 amino acids. The CDR3 is CATSGRGWTDTQYF. The CDR3 DNA reads as TGTGCCACCAGTGGCAGGGGTTGGACAGATACGCAGTATTTT.

The chain links TRBV30 to TRBJ2-7; D possibly corresponds to TRBD2 (5 bases). Between the trimmed V and J ends, which lost 0 bases and 6 bases, there was a span of 9 bases. Germline V gives CDR1 GTSNPN, CDR2 SVGIG (reference sequence). The CDR3 extends over 12 amino acids. As DNA, the CDR3 is TGTGCCTGGAGTGTATCCGGGGTCGAGCAGTACGTC. Its protein product is CAWSVSGVEQYV.

The chain employs TRBV2 and TRBJ1-2; 12 bases match TRBD1. V was pared by 8 bases and J by 5 bases, with 12 bases of the junction left unmatched. CDR3 length: 16 amino acids. Per germline, CDR1 SNHLY and CDR2 FYNNEI. CDR3 sequence: CASRRSGTGGAYGYTF. In nucleotides, the CDR3 is TGTGCCAGCCGACGCTCCGGGACAGGGGGCGCGTATGGCTACACCTTC.

The gene calls are TRBV2 and TRBJ1-1; 7 nucleotides align to TRBD1. The V gene's germline CDR1 is SNHLY and CDR2 FYNNEI. After removal of 6 bases from V and 3 bases from J, the junction contained 4 bases not matched to a gene. CDR3 length equals 13 residues. This CDR3 is CASRVDRDTEAFF. The DNA for the CDR3 is TGTGCCAGCAGAGTTGACAGGGACACTGAAGCTTTCTTT.

This clone is a singleton in its sample. The chain couples TRBV7-8 to TRBJ1-2; perhaps TRBD1 as D (6 bases). Trimming left V 1 base short and J 5 bases short, with 17 bases between. Germline-derived CDR1 and CDR2 are SGHVS and FQNEAQ. The CDR3 loop spans 16 amino acids. The CDR3 DNA is TGTGCCAGCAGCTTAGAAGCAAGGGGTACAGGGTATGGCTACACCTTC. This codes for CASSLEARGTGYGYTF.

The CDR3 bases are TGCGCCAGCAGCCAAGTCGGGGGACTAGCCGAGACCCAGTACTTC. Its translation is CASSQVGGLAETQYF. J is TRBJ2-5 and V is TRBV4-1, with 9 bases that match TRBD2. The junction had 5 bases not matched to a gene; V was cut back by 1 base and J by 5 bases. Germline V gene sequence: CDR1 MGHRA, CDR2 YSYEKL. The CDR3 has 15 residues.

The chain carries TRBV12-3 or TRBV12-4 and TRBJ1-6; unclear D gene. This CDR3 has 12 amino acids. Trimming left V 5 bases short and J 8 bases short, with 7 bases between. CDR3 bases: TGTGCCAGCAGTCTACAGCATTCACCCCTCCACTTT. Residues: CASSLQHSPLHF.

The CDR3 here is CASSPSGLAGLGDEQYF. CDR3 nucleotides: TGTGCCAGCAGCCCTTCGGGACTAGCGGGCCTTGGCGACGAGCAGTACTTC. The chain is built from TRBV4-2 and TRBJ2-7; 12 bases align to TRBD2. The CDR3 sequence is 17 residues long. Germline-derived CDR1 and CDR2 are LGHNA and YNFKEQ. The ends lost 4 bases at V and 5 bases at J; junction bases unmatched: 12.

The chain has TRBV6-1 and TRBJ2-7; no clear D. CDR3 length: 14 residues. CDR1 is MNHNS and CDR2 is SASEGT in the germline V gene. V shed 0 bases and J shed 2 bases, with 8 bases lying between them. CDR3 nucleotide sequence: TGTGCCAGCAGTGAAGCGCGGCAGACCTACGAGCAGTACTTC. It codes for CASSEARQTYEQYF.

The chain uses TRBV6-5 and TRBJ1-2, with 8 bases matching TRBD1. Per germline, CDR1 MNHEY and CDR2 SVGAGI. V shed 2 bases, J shed 4 bases, and the junction held 0 bases outside the gene matches. The CDR3 loop spans 13 amino acids. CDR3 sequence reads: CASSYDRGYGYTF. The CDR3 bases are TGTGCCAGCAGTTACGACAGGGGCTATGGCTACACCTTC.

This clone is a singleton in its sample. This chain connects TRBV25-1 to TRBJ1-6; a weak D match, TRBD1 (5 bases). V lost 7 bases and J lost 0, with 7 bases in between. The germline gives CDR1 MGHDK, CDR2 SYGVNS. The CDR3 contains 14 residues. The CDR3 sequence: CASTDSSYNSPLHF. The CDR3 nucleotides are TGTGCCAGCACAGACAGCTCCTATAATTCACCCCTCCACTTT.

The chain uses TRBV27 and TRBJ2-7, with a tentative D call TRBD2 (5 bases). V was pared by 8 bases and J by 0 bases, with 11 bases between. CDR1 MNHEY and CDR2 SMNVEV come from the germline V gene (reference sequence). The CDR3 runs to 13 residues. Here the CDR3 DNA reads TGTGCCAGCCGCCAGAGCGGCTCCTACGAGCAGTACGTC. This encodes CASRQSGSYEQYV.

CDR3: CSARVASEQFF. CDR3 in DNA: TGCAGTGCTAGAGTGGCTAGTGAGCAGTTCTTC. This chain links TRBV20-1 with TRBJ2-1; D is undetermined. CDR3 length equals 11 residues. Trimming left V 1 base short and J 9 bases short, with 7 bases between. CDR1 and CDR2 (germline): DFQATT, SNEGSKA (reference sequence).

V is TRBV7-9 and J is TRBJ2-5; 9 nucleotides match TRBD1. The CDR3 covers 15 residues. CDR1 is SEHNR and CDR2 is FQNEAQ in the germline V gene (reference sequence). The V segment lost 5 bases and the J segment 5 bases; nucleotides outside the gene matches: 9. CDR3 amino acids: CASSRPGTGFETQYF. DNA of the CDR3: TGTGCCAGCAGCCGACCCGGGACAGGGTTCGAGACCCAGTACTTC.